The 12 T cell receptor beta chains below come from one sample, sequenced in a study of human T cells and chemical hapten exposure. A single record per CDR3 protein comes from TCRdb applying MiXCR to the RACE reads. Here the sample spans some 330,000 distinct CDR3 sequences, about 5% being singletons. The time point is: pre-sensitization, week 0. The treatment is: therapeutic diphenylcyclopropenone sensitization with weekly scalp DPC. The material sequenced was whole blood, taken in connection with sensitization to the hapten diphenylcyclopropenone (DPC). These receptors were obtained from a woman under 30 with alopecia areata. Some clones in this sample may be carry-over from other donors' samples.

The chain uses TRBV4-3 and TRBJ1-3; D not certain. Deletions cut 0 bases from V and 1 base from J, with 10 bases between. Germline-derived CDR1 and CDR2 are LGHNA and YSLEER. This CDR3 has 16 amino acids. Here the CDR3 DNA reads TGCGCCAGCAGCCAAGATGGAGACAATTCTGGAAACACCATATATTTT. Amino acids: CASSQDGDNSGNTIYF.

This clonotype occurred many times. The chain couples TRBV4-2 to TRBJ1-1; D gene uncertain. The CDR3 spans 16 residues. Deletions cut 0 bases from V and 3 bases from J, with 14 bases between. Germline CDR1 is LGHNA and CDR2 is YNFKEQ. The CDR3 coding sequence is TGTGCCAGCAGCCAAGATCTCCCCGGAGTCCACACTGAAGCTTTCTTT. This gives the protein CASSQDLPGVHTEAFF.

The rearrangement joins TRBV12-3 or TRBV12-4 to TRBJ2-3; D may match TRBD1 or TRBD2 (5 bases each). This CDR3 is 15 amino acids long. The germline V and J ends were trimmed by 1 base and 1 base, with 9 bases remaining between them. CDR3 bases: TGTGCCAGCAGTTTAGACGTGGGGGGCACAGATACGCAGTATTTT. Translating it yields CASSLDVGGTDTQYF.

The chain carries TRBV28 and TRBJ2-7; D unresolved. Deletions cut 1 base from V and 5 bases from J, with 12 bases between. The CDR3 consists of 14 residues. Germline-derived CDR1 and CDR2 are MDHEN and SYDVKM. CDR3 coding DNA: TGTGCCAGCAGTTTATTTTTTAGTAGCCACGAGCAGTACTTC. It yields the protein CASSLFFSSHEQYF.

This clonotype has more than one count but fewer than ten. This sequence joins TRBV27 and TRBJ1-6, with D tentatively TRBD1 (6 bases). The CDR3 runs 17 residues. The germline gives CDR1 MNHEY, CDR2 SMNVEV (reference sequence). Trimming left V 2 bases short and J 9 bases short, with 20 bases between. This chain's CDR3 is CASSLIRWRGSSSPLHF. DNA for the CDR3: TGTGCCAGCAGTTTAATCCGATGGAGGGGGAGTTCTTCACCCCTCCACTTT.

This clonotype was counted many times. The gene calls are TRBV12-3 or TRBV12-4 and TRBJ2-7; tentatively, D is TRBD1 or TRBD2 (6 bases each). The CDR3 has 14 residues. Trimming took 6 bases from V and 2 from J, leaving 14 bases between them. In DNA form, the CDR3 reads TGTGCCAGCAGCCCCCCGGGGGCCCCCTACGAGCAGTACTTC. Its protein product is CASSPPGAPYEQYF.

This clonotype occurred many times. One end of the junction varies from germline; a read error may be responsible. CDR3 sequence reads: CASSLAKVGGTQYF. CDR3 bases: TGTGCTAGCAGCTTAGCCAAAGTTGGCGGGACCCAGTACTTC. The chain uses TRBV7-7 and TRBJ2-5; no reliable D call. This CDR3 region has 14 residues. Germline lookup yields CDR1 SSHAT and CDR2 FNYEAQ (reference sequence). The full variable domain, in which reference TRBV7-7 and TRBJ2-5 provide the parts outside the CDR3, is GAGVSQSPRYKVTKRGQDVTLRCDPISSHATLYWYQQALGQGPEFLTYFNYEAQPDKSGLPSDRFSAERPEGSISTLTIQRTEQRDSAMYRCASSLAKVGGTQYFGPGTRLLVL.

This chain uses TRBV15 with TRBJ1-3; a possible D gene is TRBD1 (5 bases). V lost 0 bases and J 0 bases, leaving 12 bases between the germline ends. The CDR3 contains 17 residues. Germline CDR1 reads LNHNV; CDR2 reads YYDKDF (reference sequence). The CDR3 nucleotides are TGTGCCACCAGCAGAGATTTACAGGCTTTCTCTGGAAACACCATATATTTT. The encoded protein is CATSRDLQAFSGNTIYF.

V gene TRBV12-5 combines with J gene TRBJ2-1; 9 nucleotides match TRBD1. V shed 0 bases, J shed 4 bases, and the junction held 7 bases outside the gene matches. The germline V gene has CDR1 LGHNT and CDR2 FRNRAP. The CDR3 is made up of 17 amino acids. CDR3 amino acids: CASGLVPDRGSYNEQFF. The DNA of the CDR3 is TGTGCTAGTGGTTTGGTACCAGACAGGGGGTCATACAATGAGCAGTTCTTC.

This clonotype has at least ten counts. The chain links TRBV11-2 to TRBJ1-1; D may be TRBD1 (5 bases). The CDR3 spans 13 residues. CDR1 is SGHAT, CDR2 FQNNGV, per germline. Trimming removed 5 bases at V and 11 bases at J, with 18 bases between. The CDR3, as DNA: TGTGCCAGCAGCAATAGGACACCCCAAGGGGCTTTCTTT. It specifies CASSNRTPQGAFF. The variable domain in full, completed from reference TRBV11-2 and TRBJ1-1, reads EAGVAQSPRYKIIEKRQSVAFWCNPISGHATLYWYQQILGQGPKLLIQFQNNGVVDDSQLPKDRFSAERLKGVDSTLKIQPAKLEDSAVYLCASSNRTPQGAFFGQGTRLTVV.

The sample holds many counts of this clonotype. The chain is built from TRBV20-1 and TRBJ2-7; 16 bases line up with TRBD2. The trim removed 3 bases at V and 6 bases at J, leaving 11 bases unmatched. The CDR3 is 17 residues long. CDR1 DFQATT and CDR2 SNEGSKA come from the germline V gene (reference sequence). DNA for the CDR3: TGCAGTGCTAGCTCGGGACTAGCGGGGGGGACAGAGAGCGAGCAGTACTTC. This encodes CSASSGLAGGTESEQYF.

In the case of this clonotype: This may stem from a read error, because a much larger clone lies one nucleotide away. The chain has TRBV29-1 and TRBJ2-3; D perhaps matches TRBD1 (6 bases). The V and J ends lost 5 bases and 8 bases respectively, with 20 bases between them. In germline, CDR1 is SQVTM, CDR2 ANQGSEA. The CDR3 length is 14 residues. As DNA, the CDR3 is TGCAGCGTTCCCTTGGACAGTGGCGAGGGTACGCAGTATTTT. This gives the protein CSVPLDSGEGTQYF.